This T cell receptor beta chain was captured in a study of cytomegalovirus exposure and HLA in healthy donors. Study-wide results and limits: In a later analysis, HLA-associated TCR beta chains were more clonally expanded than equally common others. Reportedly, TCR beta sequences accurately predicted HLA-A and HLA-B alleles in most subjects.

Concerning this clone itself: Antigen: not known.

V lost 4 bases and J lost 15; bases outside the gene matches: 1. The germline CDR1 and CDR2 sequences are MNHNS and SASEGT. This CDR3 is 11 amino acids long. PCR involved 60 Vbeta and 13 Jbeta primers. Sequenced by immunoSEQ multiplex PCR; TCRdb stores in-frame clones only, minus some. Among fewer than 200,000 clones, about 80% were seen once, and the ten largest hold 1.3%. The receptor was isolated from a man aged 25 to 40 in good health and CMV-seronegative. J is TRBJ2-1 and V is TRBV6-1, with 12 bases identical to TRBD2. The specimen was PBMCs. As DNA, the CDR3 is TGTGCCAGCAGTGCTAGCGGGAGGGGGTTCTTC. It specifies CASSASGRGFF.